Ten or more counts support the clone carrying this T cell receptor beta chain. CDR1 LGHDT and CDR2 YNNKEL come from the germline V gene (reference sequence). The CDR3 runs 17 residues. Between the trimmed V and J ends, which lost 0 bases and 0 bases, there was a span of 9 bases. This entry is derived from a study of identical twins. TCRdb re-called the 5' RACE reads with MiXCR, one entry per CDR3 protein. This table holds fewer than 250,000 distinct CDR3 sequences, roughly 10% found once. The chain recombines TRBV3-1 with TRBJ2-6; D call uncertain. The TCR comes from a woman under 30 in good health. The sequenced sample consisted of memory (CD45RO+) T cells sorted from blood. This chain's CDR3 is CASSQDSDSSGANVLTF. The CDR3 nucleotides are TGTGCCAGCAGCCAAGATTCTGACTCCTCTGGGGCCAACGTCCTGACTTTC. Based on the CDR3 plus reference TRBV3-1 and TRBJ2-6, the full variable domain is DTAVSQTPKYLVTQMGNDKSIKCEQNLGHDTMYWYKQDSKKFLKIMFSYNNKELIINETVPNRFSPKSPDKAHLNLHINSLELGDSAVYFCASSQDSDSSGANVLTFGAGSRLTVL.